The present T cell receptor beta chain was sequenced within a study of molecular identifiers for immune sequencing clone quantification (dated by TCRdb to the late 2010s). General notes on the study: For a replicate experiment, the RNA from either approximately 20,000 or 100,000 naive CD8 T cells was divided into five aliquots, and four of those aliquots went on to sequencing. This methods study benchmarked molecular-identifier clustering-based TCR repertoire sequencing (MIDCIRS) and TCR RNA copy counting, using CD8 T cells to do so. The paper's findings and limits, for the study overall: The naive libraries included spiked-in Jurkat TCR RNA (around 10 copies' worth), and this RNA is not part of the donor repertoire. Modeling estimated about three recovered TCR RNA copies per cell, compared with approximately 10 by digital PCR, which implies roughly 27% capture efficiency. Highly expanded clone sizes could be underestimated if identical TCR molecules share a barcode. Even against a background of about a million naive CD8 T cells, spiked-in Jurkat TCR RNA amounting to a single cell's worth was reported to be detectable. When barcode sub-clustering was omitted, TCR diversity was inflated by chimeric consensus sequences, with chimeras reaching as high as 47%. In CMV-specific effector cells, clones with more than 20 RNA copies contained over 99% of molecules, whereas in naive cells such clones contained under 1% of molecules.

The library was built by means of PCR. The reads were generated on an Illumina HiSeq 4000. Bulk TCR libraries were generated as previously described, with the TCR primers listed in Table S5 used. The Qiagen AllPrep DNA/RNA kit was used to purify total RNA. Before analysis, reads from multiple sequencing runs of one library were combined. The original pipeline was this. Reads were retained only if the reads had an exact TCR constant sequence, and the retained reads were trimmed to 150 nt and grouped according to their 12-nt molecular barcodes. Reads within each barcode group were sub-clustered using a 15% Levenshtein threshold, and quality-weighted consensus sequences were constructed for each RNA molecule. Non-functional sequences were excluded, and lower-count sequences lying one edit away from another sequence were also excluded. Based on fitting two negative binomial distributions, any barcode sub-cluster with under 20% of the maximum read count was discarded. The public reads were reprocessed in TCRdb via fastp at Q25 and MiXCR, keeping in-frame beta chains. Each record represents a unique CDR3 protein, reported with the most common genes and DNA among its rows. Clone size and V and J calls follow TCRdb, not the original study. The sample records more than 250,000 distinct CDR3 sequences, about 22% of which are singletons. The top ten constitute over 0.7% of the sample.

In the case of this clonotype: Its recognized antigen is unknown. No base quality values were provided; no much bigger clone lies one nucleotide off.

Libraries of naive CD8 T cells were built from approximately 20,000 to 1,000,000 sorted cells, with 10%, 30% or 50% of the purified RNA used. On a BD FACSAria II, naive CD8 T cells were FACS-sorted as CD8+CD4-CCR7+CD45RA+ and collected into RLT Plus buffer. To test detection sensitivity, Jurkat RNA equivalent to ten TCR copies was spiked into samples of about 18,000-1,000,000 naive CD8 T cells. Enrichment of CD8 T cells was done with RosetteSep CD8+ T Cell Enrichment Cocktail plus Ficoll-Paque, and ACK red cell lysis came afterward. Per the germline V gene, SNHLY is the CDR1 and FYNNEI is the CDR2. The CDR3 sequence holds 15 residues, the cysteine and phenylalanine included. CDR3 DNA is the only sequence kept; it has 45 bases, read in frame from the first base. V sheds 3 bases and J sheds 3 bases, leaving 14 bases between their ends.

Sequencing was performed on naive CD8+ T cells from blood, with Jurkat cell RNA spiked in. In light of the paper, this sample's cell subset or site label describes: FACS-sorted CD8+CD4-CCR7+CD45RA+ naive T cells. The sequence joins TRBV2 to TRBJ1-1, and TRBD1 may be the D gene, going by 5 matching bases. The source is a human donor in good health. Some libraries in this study had Jurkat cell RNA spiked in. The CDR3 sequence is CASSEGGGGYTEAFF. The DNA sequence reads TGTGCCAGCAGTGAGGGGGGGGGAGGTTACACTGAAGCTTTCTTT. Extended through the reference TRBV2 and TRBJ1-1 proteins, this CDR3 yields the full variable domain: EPEVTQTPSHQVTQMGQEVILRCVPISNHLYFYWYRQILGQKVEFLVSFYNNEISEKSEIFDDQFSVERPDGSNFTLKIRSTKLEDSAMYFCASSEGGGGYTEAFFGQGTRLTVV.